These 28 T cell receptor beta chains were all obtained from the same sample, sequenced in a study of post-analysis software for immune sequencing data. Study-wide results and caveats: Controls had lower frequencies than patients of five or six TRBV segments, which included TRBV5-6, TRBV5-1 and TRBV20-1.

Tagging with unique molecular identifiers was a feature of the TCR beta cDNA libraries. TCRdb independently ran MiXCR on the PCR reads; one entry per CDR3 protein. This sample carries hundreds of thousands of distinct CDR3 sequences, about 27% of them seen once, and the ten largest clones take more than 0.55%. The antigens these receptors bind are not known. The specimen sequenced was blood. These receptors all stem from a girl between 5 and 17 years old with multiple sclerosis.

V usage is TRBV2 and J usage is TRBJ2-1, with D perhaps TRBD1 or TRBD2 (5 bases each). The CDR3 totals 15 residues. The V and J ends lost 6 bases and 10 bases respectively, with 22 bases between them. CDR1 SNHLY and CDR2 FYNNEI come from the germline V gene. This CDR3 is CASRGDLDGFQEQFF. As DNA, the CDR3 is TGTGCCAGCAGAGGGGACCTGGATGGGTTTCAAGAGCAGTTCTTC.

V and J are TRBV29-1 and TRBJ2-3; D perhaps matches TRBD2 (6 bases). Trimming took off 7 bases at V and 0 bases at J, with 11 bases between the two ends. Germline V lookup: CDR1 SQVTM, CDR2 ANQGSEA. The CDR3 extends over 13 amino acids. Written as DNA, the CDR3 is TGCAGCGCCCCCGGAGGGAGCACAGATACGCAGTATTTT. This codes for CSAPGGSTDTQYF.

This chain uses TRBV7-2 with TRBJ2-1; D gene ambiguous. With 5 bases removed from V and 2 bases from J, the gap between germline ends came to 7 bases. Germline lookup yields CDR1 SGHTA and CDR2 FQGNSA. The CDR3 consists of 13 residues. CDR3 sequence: CASSQEPYNEQFF. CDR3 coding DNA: TGTGCCAGCAGCCAGGAGCCCTACAATGAGCAGTTCTTC.

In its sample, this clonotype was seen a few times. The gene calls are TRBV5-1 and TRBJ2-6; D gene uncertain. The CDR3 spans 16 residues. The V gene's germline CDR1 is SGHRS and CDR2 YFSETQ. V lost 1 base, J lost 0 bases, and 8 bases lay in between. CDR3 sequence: CASSLHHNSGANVLTF. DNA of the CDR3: TGCGCCAGCAGCTTGCATCACAACTCTGGGGCCAACGTCCTGACTTTC.

The CDR3 region is CASRTDRGTEAFF. The CDR3 nucleotides read TGTGCCAGCAGGACGGACAGGGGCACTGAAGCTTTCTTT. V is TRBV7-2 and J is TRBJ1-1; 9 positions match TRBD1. The CDR3 extends over 13 amino acids. Germline lookup yields CDR1 SGHTA and CDR2 FQGNSA. The ends lost 6 bases at V and 4 bases at J; junction bases unmatched: 3.

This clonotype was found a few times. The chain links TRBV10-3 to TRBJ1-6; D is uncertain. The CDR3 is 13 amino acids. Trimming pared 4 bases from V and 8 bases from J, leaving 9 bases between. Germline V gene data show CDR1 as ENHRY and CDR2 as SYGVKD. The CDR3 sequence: CAISGTADSPLHF. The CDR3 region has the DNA TGTGCCATCAGTGGGACGGCCGATTCACCCCTCCACTTT.

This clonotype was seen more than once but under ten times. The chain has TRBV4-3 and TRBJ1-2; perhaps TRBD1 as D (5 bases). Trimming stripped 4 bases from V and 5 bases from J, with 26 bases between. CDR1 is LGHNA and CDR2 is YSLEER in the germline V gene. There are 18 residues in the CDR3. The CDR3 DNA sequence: TGCGCCAGCAGCCCCATAGCTCCGGTTCGGGGGTTTCGGTATGGCTACACCTTC. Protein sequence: CASSPIAPVRGFRYGYTF.

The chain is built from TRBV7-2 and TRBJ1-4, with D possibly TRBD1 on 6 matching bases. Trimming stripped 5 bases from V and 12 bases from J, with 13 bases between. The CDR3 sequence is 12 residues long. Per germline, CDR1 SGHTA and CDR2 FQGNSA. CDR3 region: CASSVPGHELFF. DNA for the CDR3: TGTGCCAGCAGCGTACCGGGACATGAACTGTTTTTT.

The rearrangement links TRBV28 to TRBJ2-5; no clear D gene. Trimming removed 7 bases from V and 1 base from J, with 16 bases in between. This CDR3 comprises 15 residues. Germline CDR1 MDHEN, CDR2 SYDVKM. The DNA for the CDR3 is TGTGCCAGCAACCCCCTCTCGGAAACCCAAGAGACCCAGTACTTC. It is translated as CASNPLSETQETQYF.

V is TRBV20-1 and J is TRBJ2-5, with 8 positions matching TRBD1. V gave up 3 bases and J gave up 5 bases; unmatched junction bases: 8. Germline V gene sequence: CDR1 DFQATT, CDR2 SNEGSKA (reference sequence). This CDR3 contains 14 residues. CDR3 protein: CSASLGQGWETQYF. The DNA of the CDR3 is TGCAGTGCTAGTTTAGGACAGGGTTGGGAGACCCAGTACTTC.

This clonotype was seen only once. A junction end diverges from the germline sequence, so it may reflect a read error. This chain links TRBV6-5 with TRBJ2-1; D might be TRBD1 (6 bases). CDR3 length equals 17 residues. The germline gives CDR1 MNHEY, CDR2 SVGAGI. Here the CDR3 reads CASSYSFTQGLGNERFF. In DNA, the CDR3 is TGTGCCAGCAGTTACTCGTTCACACAGGGCCTTGGAAATGAGCGGTTCTTC.

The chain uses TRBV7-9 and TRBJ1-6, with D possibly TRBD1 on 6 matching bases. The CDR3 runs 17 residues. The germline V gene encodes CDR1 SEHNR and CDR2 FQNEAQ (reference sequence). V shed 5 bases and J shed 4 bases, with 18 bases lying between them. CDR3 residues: CASSNRVGGSYNSPLHF. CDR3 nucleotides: TGTGCCAGCAGCAACAGGGTCGGAGGGTCTTATAATTCACCCCTCCACTTT.

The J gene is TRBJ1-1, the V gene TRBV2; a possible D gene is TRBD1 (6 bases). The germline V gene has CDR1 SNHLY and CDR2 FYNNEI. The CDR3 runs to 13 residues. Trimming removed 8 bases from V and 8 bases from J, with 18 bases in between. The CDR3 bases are TGTGCCAGCGGTGGGGACACCCAGGGGGAAGCTTTCTTT. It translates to CASGGDTQGEAFF.

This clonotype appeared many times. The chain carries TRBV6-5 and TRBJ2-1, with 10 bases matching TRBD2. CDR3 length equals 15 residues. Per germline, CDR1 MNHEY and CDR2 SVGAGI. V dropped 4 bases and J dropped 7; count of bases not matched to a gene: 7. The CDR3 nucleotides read TGTGCCAGCAGTTGGACTAGCGGCTCCCTTAATGAGCAGTTCTTC. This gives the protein CASSWTSGSLNEQFF.

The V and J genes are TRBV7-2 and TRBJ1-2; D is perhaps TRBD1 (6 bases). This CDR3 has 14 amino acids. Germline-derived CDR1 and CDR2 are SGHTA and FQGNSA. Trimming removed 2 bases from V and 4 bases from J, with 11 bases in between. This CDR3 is CTSSLIVGAYGYTF. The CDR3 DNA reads TGTACCAGCAGCTTAATTGTGGGGGCCTATGGCTACACCTTC.

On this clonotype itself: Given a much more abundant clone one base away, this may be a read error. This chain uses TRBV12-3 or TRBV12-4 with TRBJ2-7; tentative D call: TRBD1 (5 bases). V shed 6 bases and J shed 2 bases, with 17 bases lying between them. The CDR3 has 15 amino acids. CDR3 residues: CASSDTTAPPYEQYF. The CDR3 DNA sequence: TGTGCCAGCAGCGATACGACAGCCCCACCCTACGAGCAGTACTTC.

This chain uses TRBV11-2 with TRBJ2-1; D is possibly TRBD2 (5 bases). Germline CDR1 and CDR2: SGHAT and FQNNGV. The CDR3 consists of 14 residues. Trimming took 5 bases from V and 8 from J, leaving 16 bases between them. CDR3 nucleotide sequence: TGTGCCAGCAGCCTGGTCCGAGGGTCGGATGAGCAGTTCTTC. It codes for CASSLVRGSDEQFF.

The CDR3, as DNA: TGCAGTGCTAACCCCCCAGGGCAGCCCCAGCATTTT. Translating gives CSANPPGQPQHF. This chain connects TRBV20-1 to TRBJ1-5; tentatively, D is TRBD1 (5 bases). V lost 4 bases and J lost 7, with 11 bases in between. The CDR3 is made up of 12 amino acids. Germline V CDR1 and CDR2: DFQATT, SNEGSKA (reference sequence).

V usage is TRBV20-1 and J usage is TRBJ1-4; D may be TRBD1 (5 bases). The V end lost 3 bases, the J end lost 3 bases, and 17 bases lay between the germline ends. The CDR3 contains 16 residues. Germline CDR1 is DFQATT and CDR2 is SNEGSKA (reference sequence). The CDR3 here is CSARGPGTPSNEKLFF. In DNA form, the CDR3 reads TGCAGTGCTAGGGGGCCCGGGACTCCCTCTAATGAAAAACTGTTTTTT.

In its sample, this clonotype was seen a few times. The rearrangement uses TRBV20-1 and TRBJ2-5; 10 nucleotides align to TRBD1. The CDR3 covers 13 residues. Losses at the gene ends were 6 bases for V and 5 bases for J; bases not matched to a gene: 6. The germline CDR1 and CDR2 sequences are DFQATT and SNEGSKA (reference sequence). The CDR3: CSARDRGMETQYF. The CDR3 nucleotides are TGCAGTGCCCGGGACAGGGGAATGGAGACCCAGTACTTC.

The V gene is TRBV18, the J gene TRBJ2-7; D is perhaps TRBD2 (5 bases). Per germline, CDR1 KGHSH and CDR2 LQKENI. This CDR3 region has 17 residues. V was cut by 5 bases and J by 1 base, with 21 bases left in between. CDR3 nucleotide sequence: TGTGCCAGCTCAGATGGAGGCCGGGGAAGAGGGTCCTACGAGCAGTACTTC. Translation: CASSDGGRGRGSYEQYF.

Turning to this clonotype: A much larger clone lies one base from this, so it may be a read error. CDR3 sequence reads: CASSSPSGGYTF. DNA of the CDR3: TGTGCCAGCAGCTCCCCCTCAGGTGGCTACACCTTC. The chain employs TRBV7-2 and TRBJ1-2; D unclear. The CDR3 totals 12 residues. The germline V gene encodes CDR1 SGHTA and CDR2 FQGNSA. Trimming stripped 4 bases from V and 7 bases from J, with 10 bases between. The entire variable domain, with the rest obtained from reference TRBV7-2 and TRBJ1-2, is as follows: GAGVSQSPSNKVTEKGKDVELRCDPISGHTALYWYRQSLGQGLEFLIYFQGNSAPDKSGLPSDRFSAERTGGSVSTLTIQRTQQEDSAVYLCASSSPSGGYTFGSGTRLTVV.

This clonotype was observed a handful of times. The DNA for the CDR3 is TGTGCCAGCAGCCGGGGCCCGGGACAGGGTTATAATGAGCAGTTCTTC. This translates into CASSRGPGQGYNEQFF. V usage is TRBV14 and J usage is TRBJ2-1, with 9 bases identical to TRBD1. CDR3 length equals 16 residues. Germline V gene lookup returns CDR1 SGHDN and CDR2 FVKESK. V dropped 4 bases and J dropped 7; count of bases not matched to a gene: 11.

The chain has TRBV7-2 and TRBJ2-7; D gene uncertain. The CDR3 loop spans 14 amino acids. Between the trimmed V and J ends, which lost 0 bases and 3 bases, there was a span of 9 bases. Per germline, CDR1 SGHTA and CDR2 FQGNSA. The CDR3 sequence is CASSLAGPGYEQYF. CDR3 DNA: TGTGCCAGCAGCTTAGCTGGACCGGGCTACGAGCAGTACTTC.

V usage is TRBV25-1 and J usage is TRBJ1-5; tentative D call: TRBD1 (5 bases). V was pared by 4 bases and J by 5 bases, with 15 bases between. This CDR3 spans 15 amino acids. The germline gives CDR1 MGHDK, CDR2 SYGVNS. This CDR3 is CASSGRIEGDQPQHF. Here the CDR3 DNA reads TGTGCCAGCAGTGGTCGTATTGAAGGGGATCAGCCCCAGCATTTT.

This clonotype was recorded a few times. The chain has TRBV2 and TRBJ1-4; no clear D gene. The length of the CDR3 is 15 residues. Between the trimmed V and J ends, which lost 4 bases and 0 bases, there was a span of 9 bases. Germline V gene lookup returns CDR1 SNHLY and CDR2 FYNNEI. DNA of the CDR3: TGTGCCAGCAGTGCGCATCGGACAACTAATGAAAAACTGTTTTTT. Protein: CASSAHRTTNEKLFF.

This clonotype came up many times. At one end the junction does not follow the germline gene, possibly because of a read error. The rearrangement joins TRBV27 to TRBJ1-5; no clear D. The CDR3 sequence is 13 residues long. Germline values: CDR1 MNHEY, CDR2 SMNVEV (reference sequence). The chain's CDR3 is CASSLSRNQPQHF. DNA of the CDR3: TGTGCCAGCAGCTTATCCCGAAATCAGCCCCAGCATTTT.

The chain's CDR3 is CASSKRGTEAFF. The CDR3 nucleotides read TGTGCCAGCAGTAAGAGGGGCACTGAAGCTTTCTTT. V gene TRBV25-1 combines with J gene TRBJ1-1; the D gene is possibly TRBD1 (5 bases). V dropped 5 bases and J dropped 4 bases, with 8 bases sitting between them. CDR3 length: 12 residues. Looked up from germline, CDR1 is MGHDK and CDR2 is SYGVNS.